This T cell receptor beta chain emerged from a study of T cell responses to AZD1222 COVID-19 vaccine. J was trimmed by 8 bases and V by 2 bases; bases with no gene match: 8. CDR3 length: 16 residues. Germline values: CDR1 MGHRA, CDR2 YSYEKL. The table came from immunoSEQ multiplex PCR; TCRdb's copy has only in-frame clones and leaves some out. Of some 150,000 clones listed, about 90% were seen once; the top ten hold about 3%. This sequence originates from an adult in good health. The genes are TRBV4-1 and TRBJ2-1; 11 nucleotides agree with TRBD2. The sequences come from peripheral blood, collected on day 0 of AZD1222 vaccination. For the CDR3, the DNA is TGCGCCAGCAGCCAACCTACTAGCGGGAGAGTTTATGAGCAGTTCTTC. It translates to CASSQPTSGRVYEQFF.